This entry lists 17 T cell receptor beta chains sequenced from one sample in a study of early T cells in non-severe SARS-CoV-2 infection. MiXCR, run by TCRdb on the 5' RACE reads, gives a single entry per CDR3 protein. The data contain approximately 40,000 distinct CDR3 sequences, approximately 10% of them singletons. What was sequenced was whole blood. The receptor set was obtained from an adult who was a healthcare worker with PCR-confirmed SARS-CoV-2 infection or an uninfected control (not recorded which).

This clonotype has just a few counts. The rearrangement uses TRBV7-3 and TRBJ1-1; 9 bases agree with TRBD1. The germline gives CDR1 SGHTA, CDR2 FQGTGA. With V trimmed by 5 bases and J by 5 bases, 6 bases remained unmatched. This CDR3 has 14 amino acids. CDR3 sequence: CASSDTGGRTEAFF. The CDR3, as DNA: TGTGCCAGCAGCGATACAGGGGGCCGAACTGAAGCTTTCTTT.

This clonotype was seen a handful of times. The CDR3 here is CSVEEAGRSSPLHF. The CDR3 DNA sequence: TGCAGCGTTGAGGAGGCGGGAAGAAGTTCACCCCTCCACTTT. This chain joins TRBV29-1 and TRBJ1-6; D unclear. Between the trimmed V and J ends, which lost 3 bases and 9 bases, there was a span of 15 bases. CDR3 size: 14 residues. Per germline, CDR1 SQVTM and CDR2 ANQGSEA. Full variable domain (outside the CDR3, taken from reference TRBV29-1 and TRBJ1-6): SAVISQKPSRDICQRGTSLTIQCQVDSQVTMMFWYRQQPGQSLTLIATANQGSEATYESGFVIDKFPISRPNLTFSTLTVSNMSPEDSSIYLCSVEEAGRSSPLHFGNGTRLTVT.

This clonotype was seen a handful of times. The chain uses TRBV3-1 and TRBJ1-5, with D hard to call. This CDR3 spans 15 amino acids. Trimming left V 0 bases short and J 6 bases short, with 12 bases between. From germline, CDR1 is LGHDT and CDR2 YNNKEL (reference sequence). CDR3 residues: CASSQDYDKRQPQHF. DNA for the CDR3: TGTGCCAGCAGCCAAGATTACGACAAACGTCAGCCCCAGCATTTT.

This clonotype was observed at least ten times. The chain uses TRBV29-1 and TRBJ2-3, with unresolved D. The germline V gene has CDR1 SQVTM and CDR2 ANQGSEA. The CDR3 contains 11 residues. Trimming pared 8 bases from V and 6 bases from J, leaving 12 bases between. The CDR3 sequence: CSSEKWDTQYF. CDR3 in DNA: TGCAGCTCAGAGAAGTGGGATACGCAGTATTTT.

This clonotype was counted ten times or more. V usage is TRBV2 and J usage is TRBJ2-7; D gene ambiguous. V was pared by 2 bases and J by 6 bases, with 11 bases between. Germline V CDR1 and CDR2: SNHLY, FYNNEI. CDR3 length: 13 residues. CDR3 loop: CASSEPFTLEQYF. The DNA of the CDR3 is TGTGCCAGCAGTGAACCTTTTACCCTCGAGCAGTACTTC.

The chain is built from TRBV7-2 and TRBJ2-3; TRBD1 matches 7 bases. Germline V gene data show CDR1 as SGHTA and CDR2 as FQGNSA. The V gene end was trimmed by 2 bases and the J gene end by 0 bases; junction bases not matched to a gene: 2. The CDR3 is 15 residues long. The DNA of the CDR3 is TGTGCCAGCAGCTTAACGGGACAGAGCACAGATACGCAGTATTTT. Encoded protein: CASSLTGQSTDTQYF.

This chain links TRBV27 with TRBJ2-7; the match to TRBD1 covers 9 bases. This CDR3 has 14 residues. Germline CDR1 reads MNHEY; CDR2 reads SMNVEV (reference sequence). V gave up 7 bases and J gave up 7 bases; unmatched junction bases: 11. The CDR3 protein is CASTSRDRVGEQYF. The CDR3 bases are TGTGCCAGCACCTCAAGGGACAGGGTAGGGGAGCAGTACTTC.

This clonotype was observed many times. The chain combines TRBV21-1 with TRBJ2-7; the table assigns TRBD1, which was not confirmed against the DNA. TRBV21-1 is assigned pseudogene status. The CDR3 runs to 16 residues. The CDR3 protein is CASSKAPDREVSEQYF. In DNA form, the CDR3 reads TGTGCCAGCAGCAAAGCGCCTGACAGAGAGGTGTCTGAGCAGTACTTC.

This chain connects TRBV29-1 to TRBJ2-2; perhaps D is TRBD1 or TRBD2 (5 bases each). This CDR3 spans 14 amino acids. The ends were cut back, 4 bases at V and 4 bases at J, with 13 bases in the middle. Germline loops: CDR1 SQVTM, CDR2 ANQGSEA. In nucleotides, the CDR3 is TGCAGCGTTGTAGAGGGGTCTCTCACCGGGGAGCTGTTTTTT. It specifies CSVVEGSLTGELFF.

This clonotype was observed at least ten times. V is TRBV2 and J is TRBJ1-6; 9 nucleotides align to TRBD1. V was pared by 7 bases and J by 10 bases, with 23 bases of the junction left unmatched. The CDR3 totals 19 residues. The germline gives CDR1 SNHLY, CDR2 FYNNEI. The CDR3 DNA reads as TGTGCCAGCATGACCCTGATCGGGACAGGGACCTTAGGGGAATCACCCCTCCACTTT. This sequence encodes CASMTLIGTGTLGESPLHF.

The J gene is TRBJ2-2, the V gene TRBV7-8; TRBD2 agrees at 7 bases. The CDR3 runs to 17 residues. CDR1 is SGHVS and CDR2 is FQNEAQ in the germline V gene. J gave up 3 bases and V 5 bases, and 12 bases lay outside the gene matches. The CDR3: CASSPQGGGGYTGELFF. The CDR3 nucleotides are TGTGCCAGCAGCCCCCAAGGCGGGGGTGGGTACACCGGGGAGCTGTTTTTT.

The V and J genes are TRBV2 and TRBJ1-5, with D perhaps TRBD1 (6 bases). The germline CDR1 and CDR2 sequences are SNHLY and FYNNEI. The CDR3 extends over 14 amino acids. V was pared by 4 bases and J by 5 bases, with 12 bases between. The CDR3: CASSGDRFDQPQHF. Written as DNA, the CDR3 is TGTGCCAGCAGTGGCGACAGGTTCGATCAGCCCCAGCATTTT.

CDR3 bases: TGTGCCAGCTCGCCCCGGGCCCCCAACACAGATACGCAGTATTTT. This sequence encodes CASSPRAPNTDTQYF. This chain joins TRBV18 and TRBJ2-3; D unclear. The V and J ends lost 6 bases and 2 bases respectively, with 15 bases between them. The germline V gene encodes CDR1 KGHSH and CDR2 LQKENI. This CDR3 is built from 15 residues.

This clonotype came up many times. This chain connects TRBV7-9 to TRBJ1-2; D uncertain. Trimming shortened V by 0 bases and J by 8 bases, and 10 bases separated the two germline ends. This CDR3 comprises 13 residues. The V gene's germline CDR1 is SEHNR and CDR2 FQNEAQ (reference sequence). CDR3 region: CASSLAGSVGYTF. The DNA of the CDR3 is TGTGCCAGCAGCTTAGCTGGGTCGGTGGGCTACACCTTC.

The table lists this clonotype with many counts. CDR3 in DNA: TGTGCCAGCAGCCAAGGGGGGTCGGATAATGAAAAACTGTTTTTT. It translates to CASSQGGSDNEKLFF. This chain connects TRBV3-1 to TRBJ1-4; maybe TRBD1 (5 bases). This CDR3 has 15 residues. V gave up 1 base and J gave up 4 bases, with 10 bases separating them. Looked up from germline, CDR1 is LGHDT and CDR2 is YNNKEL (reference sequence).

The table lists this clonotype with a few counts. The V and J genes are TRBV7-2 and TRBJ2-2; the match to TRBD1 covers 7 bases. The V segment lost 1 base and the J segment 5 bases; nucleotides outside the gene matches: 10. Germline V CDR1 and CDR2: SGHTA, FQGNSA. The CDR3 has 17 residues. The DNA for the CDR3 is TGTGCCAGCAGCTTAGTTTTGTCGACAGGGCGGACCGGGGAGCTGTTTTTT. It yields the protein CASSLVLSTGRTGELFF. Looking up the rest from reference TRBV7-2 and TRBJ2-2 gives the full variable domain: GAGVSQSPSNKVTEKGKDVELRCDPISGHTALYWYRQSLGQGLEFLIYFQGNSAPDKSGLPSDRFSAERTGGSVSTLTIQRTQQEDSAVYLCASSLVLSTGRTGELFFGEGSRLTVL.

This clonotype was recorded many times. The chain has TRBV27 and TRBJ1-6, with 8 bases fitting TRBD1. The V and J ends lost 5 bases and 5 bases, in that order; junction bases with no gene match: 2. Germline values: CDR1 MNHEY, CDR2 SMNVEV (reference sequence). The CDR3 loop spans 14 amino acids. The CDR3 here is CASSGQGDNSPLHF. CDR3 DNA sequence: TGTGCCAGCAGTGGACAGGGCGATAATTCACCCCTCCACTTT.